There are many counts of the clone carrying this T cell receptor beta chain. This sample is drawn from a study of Graves' ophthalmopathy and Graves' hyperthyroidism. RNA transcripts yielded amplified TCR beta CDR3 regions. First-round RT-PCR with HTBI primers preceded a second-round multiplex PCR. TCRdb called the multiplex PCR reads again in MiXCR, with one record for every CDR3 protein. The sample consists of roughly 500,000 distinct CDR3 sequences, 14% of them appearing once. This CDR3 has 13 residues. V was cut by 5 bases and J by 5 bases, with 13 bases left in between. Germline values: CDR1 SGHAT, CDR2 FQNNGV.

This chain connects TRBV11-2 to TRBJ2-7; D remains unclear. This sequence originates from a woman aged 30 to 39 with Graves' ophthalmopathy. The sequenced sample consisted of blood. CDR3 bases: TGTGCCAGCAGCAAAGTAATACCCCACGAGCAGTACTTC. This codes for CASSKVIPHEQYF.